The clone carrying this T cell receptor (beta chain) has just a few counts. Its specificity is unknown. Some clones are missing from TCRdb's copy, which holds only in-frame ones; the method was immunoSEQ multiplex PCR. The table includes tens of thousands of clones, 90% to 95% detected once. The source of the sample is a study of OX40 agonist ivuxolimab in advanced cancers. Study-wide background: The patients' treatment was ivuxolimab, an agonistic anti-OX40 (CD134) antibody. Cancers in dose escalation were hepatocellular, melanoma, renal cell and head and neck.

General observations from the study: Among patients with partial responses at 0.1-3.0 mg/kg, clonal expansion was among the lowest.

This sample comprised CD4+ or CD8+ T cells sorted from blood, obtained in a trial of the OX40 agonist ivuxolimab. The clonotype was recovered from an adult with an advanced solid tumor such as melanoma, head and neck, liver or kidney cancer.

The CDR3 sequence is CASSLSAHYEQYF. The CDR3 region has the DNA TGTGCCAGCAGTTTATCGGCCCACTACGAGCAGTACTTC. The chain employs TRBV27 and TRBJ2-7; D unresolved. The CDR3 sequence is 13 residues long. Germline V gives CDR1 MNHEY, CDR2 SMNVEV (reference sequence). Trimming cost V 0 bases and J 3 bases, with 6 bases left between them.